A single sample gave rise to the 10 T cell receptor beta chains below, sequenced in a study of blood T cell repertoires in COVID-19 (TCRdb year 2020). Libraries were made using the immunoSEQ multiplex PCR assay. TCRdb took this table from immuneACCESS and kept in-frame rearrangements with V and J called. Such tables lack part of the clones; where checked against another copy, unresolved V genes explain under half of the gap, and the rest is unexplained. A total of some 96,000 clones appear in this sample, approximately 86% of them only once. The biggest ten clones account for 10% to 13% of the sample. The sequencing input was peripheral blood. The origin of the receptors is a man aged 45-60 years with acute or convalescent COVID-19.

CDR3 bases: TGTGCCAGTAGTATTAGCAACCTTATGAACACTGAAGCTTTCTTT. It specifies CASSISNLMNTEAFF. This chain uses TRBV19 with TRBJ1-1; D uncertain. CDR1 LNHDA and CDR2 SQIVND come from the germline V gene (reference sequence). There are 15 residues in the CDR3. Trimming cost V 3 bases and J 0 bases, with 11 bases left between them.

The J gene is TRBJ1-3, the V gene TRBV5-8; 7 nucleotides line up with TRBD1. This CDR3 has 15 residues. Per the germline V gene, CDR1 is SGHTS and CDR2 is YDEGEE. V gave up 4 bases and J gave up 0 bases; unmatched junction bases: 4. The CDR3 sequence is CASSGRQGSGNTIYF. In DNA form, the CDR3 reads TGTGCCAGCAGCGGCCGACAGGGCTCTGGAAACACCATATATTTT.

In its sample, this clone was seen a few times. The V gene is TRBV19, the J gene TRBJ1-1; 8 nucleotides match TRBD1. CDR3 length equals 14 residues. Trimming at V came to 5 bases and at J to 5 bases, leaving 7 bases not matched to a gene. Germline V CDR1 and CDR2: LNHDA, SQIVND (reference sequence). CDR3 protein: CASSHQGARTEAFF. DNA of the CDR3: TGTGCCAGTAGTCACCAGGGGGCGCGAACTGAAGCTTTCTTT. Full variable domain (remainder filled in from reference TRBV19 and TRBJ1-1): DGGITQSPKYLFRKEGQNVTLSCEQNLNHDAMYWYRQDPGQGLRLIYYSQIVNDFQKGDIAEGYSVSREKKESFPLTVTSAQKNPTAFYLCASSHQGARTEAFFGQGTRLTVV.

The chain is built from TRBV6-5 and TRBJ1-2; possibly TRBD1 for D (6 bases). CDR3 length equals 11 residues. Trimming took off 5 bases at V and 8 bases at J, with 9 bases between the two ends. Germline V gene sequence: CDR1 MNHEY, CDR2 SVGAGI. The CDR3 sequence: CASSTGYGYTF. In DNA form, the CDR3 reads TGTGCCAGCAGTACAGGGTACGGCTACACCTTC.

This clone was found a few times. The chain employs TRBV7-3 and TRBJ2-3, with TRBD2 as a possible D gene (6 bases). The CDR3 totals 15 residues. The germline V gene has CDR1 SGHTA and CDR2 FQGTGA. V lost 5 bases, J lost 0 bases, and 12 bases lay in between. CDR3 sequence reads: CASSMGLRSTDTQYF. The CDR3 nucleotides read TGTGCCAGCAGCATGGGACTCCGAAGCACAGATACGCAGTATTTT.

V usage is TRBV3-1 (or the pseudogene TRBV3-2) and J usage is TRBJ1-1, with TRBD1 as a possible D gene (6 bases). V lost 2 bases and J 1 base, leaving 11 bases between the germline ends. Per germline, CDR1 LGHDT and CDR2 YNNKEL (reference sequence). The CDR3 totals 15 residues. In DNA form, the CDR3 reads TGTGCCAGCAGCCAAAGGGGGGGAAGGAACACTGAAGCTTTCTTT. Residues: CASSQRGGRNTEAFF.

Here the CDR3 DNA reads TGTGCCAGCAGCTTGGGCGAGTCCAATGAGCAGTTCTTC. This translates into CASSLGESNEQFF. V is TRBV11-3 and J is TRBJ2-1; the D is unclear. Trimming cost V 3 bases and J 6 bases, with 9 bases left between them. Germline lookup yields CDR1 SGHNT and CDR2 YENEEA. The CDR3 spans 13 residues.

The chain links TRBV25-1 to TRBJ2-2, with a possible D match to TRBD1 (6 bases). V was cut by 5 bases and J by 1 base, with 14 bases left in between. The CDR3 runs to 16 residues. Germline CDR1 and CDR2: MGHDK and SYGVNS. Written as DNA, the CDR3 is TGTGCCAGCAGTTCGCAGGGGACCCTGAACACCGGGGAGCTGTTTTTT. This codes for CASSSQGTLNTGELFF.

The chain has TRBV29-1 and TRBJ2-6, with 8 bases fitting TRBD1. The germline CDR1 and CDR2 sequences are SQVTM and ANQGSEA. Trimming removed 2 bases from V and 1 base from J; junction bases left unmatched: 7. This CDR3 has 17 amino acids. The CDR3 region has the DNA TGCAGCGTTGAACGGGACAGGAAAAGATCTGGGGCCAACGTCCTGACTTTC. The encoded protein is CSVERDRKRSGANVLTF.

The CDR3 loop reads CASSPKTGVFGNQPQHF. CDR3 DNA: TGTGCCAGTAGTCCGAAAACAGGGGTGTTCGGCAATCAGCCCCAGCATTTT. V is TRBV19 and J is TRBJ1-5, with 7 bases lining up with TRBD1. The CDR3 is 17 residues long. Germline trimming cut 5 bases from V and 2 bases from J; bases unmatched to any gene: 12. Germline CDR1 is LNHDA and CDR2 is SQIVND (reference sequence).